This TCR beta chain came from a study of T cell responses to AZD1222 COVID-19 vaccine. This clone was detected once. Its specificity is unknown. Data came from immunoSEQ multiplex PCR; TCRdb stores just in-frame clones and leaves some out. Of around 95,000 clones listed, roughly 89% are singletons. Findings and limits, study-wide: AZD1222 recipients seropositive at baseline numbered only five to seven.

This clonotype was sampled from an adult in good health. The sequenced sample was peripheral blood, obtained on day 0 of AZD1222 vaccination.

DNA for the CDR3: TGTGCCATCAGTGGTAATTTGACCCAGGGCGGCGGGGAGCTGTTTTTT. Its protein is CAISGNLTQGGGELFF. The rearrangement uses TRBV10-3 and TRBJ2-2; tentative D call: TRBD1 (5 bases). Germline CDR1 ENHRY, CDR2 SYGVKD. V was pared by 4 bases and J by 7 bases, with 19 bases between. CDR3 length: 16 residues.